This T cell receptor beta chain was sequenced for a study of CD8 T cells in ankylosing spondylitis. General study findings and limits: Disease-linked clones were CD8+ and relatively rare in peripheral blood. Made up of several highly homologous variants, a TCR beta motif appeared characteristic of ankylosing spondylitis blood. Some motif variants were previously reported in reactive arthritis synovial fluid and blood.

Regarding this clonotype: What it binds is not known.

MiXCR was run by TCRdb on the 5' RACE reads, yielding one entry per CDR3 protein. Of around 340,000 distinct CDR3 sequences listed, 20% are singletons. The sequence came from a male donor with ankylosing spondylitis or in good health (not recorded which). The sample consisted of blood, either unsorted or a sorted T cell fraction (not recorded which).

In DNA form, the CDR3 reads TGTGCCAGCTCTCCCTCGGACGGCGACAATGAGCAGTTCTTC. Translation: CASSPSDGDNEQFF. This sequence joins TRBV18 and TRBJ2-1; D ambiguous. The length of the CDR3 is 14 residues. Germline loops: CDR1 KGHSH, CDR2 LQKENI. Trimming removed 6 bases from V and 5 bases from J, with 14 bases in between.